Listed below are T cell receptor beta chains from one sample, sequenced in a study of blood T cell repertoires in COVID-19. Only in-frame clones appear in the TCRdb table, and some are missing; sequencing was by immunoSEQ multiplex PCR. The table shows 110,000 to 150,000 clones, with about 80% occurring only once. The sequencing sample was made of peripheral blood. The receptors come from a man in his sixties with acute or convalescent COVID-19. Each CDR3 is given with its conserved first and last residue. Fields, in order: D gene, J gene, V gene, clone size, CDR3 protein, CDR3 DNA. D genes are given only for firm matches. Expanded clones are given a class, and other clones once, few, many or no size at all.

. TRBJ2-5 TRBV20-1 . CSASWVTTRETQYF TGCAGTGCTAGTTGGGTTACTACCCGGGAGACCCAGTACTTC
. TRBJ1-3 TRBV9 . CASSVTDTGNTIYF TGTGCCAGCAGCGTTACAGATACCGGAAACACCATATATTTT
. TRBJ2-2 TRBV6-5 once CASRGDTAFTGELFF TGTGCCAGCAGGGGGGACACCGCGTTCACCGGGGAGCTGTTTTTT
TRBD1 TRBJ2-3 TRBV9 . CASSGDSPLWGTDTQYF TGTGCCAGCAGCGGGGACAGTCCTTTATGGGGCACAGATACGCAGTATTTT
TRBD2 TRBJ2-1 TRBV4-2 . CASSQVGTRNNEQFF TGTGCCAGCAGCCAAGTCGGGACTAGGAACAATGAGCAGTTCTTC
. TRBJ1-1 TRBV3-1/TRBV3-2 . CASRNGGYGTEAFF TGTGCCAGCAGAAACGGGGGATACGGCACTGAAGCTTTCTTT
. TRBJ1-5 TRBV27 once CASSSLGYQPQHF TGTGCCAGCAGTTCACTAGGCTATCAGCCCCAGCATTTT
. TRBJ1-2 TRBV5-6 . CASSPRGPHGYTF TGTGCCAGCAGTCCCCGGGGTCCCCATGGCTACACCTTC
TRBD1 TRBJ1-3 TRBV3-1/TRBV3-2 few CASSLMGQVFGNTIYF TGTGCCAGCAGCCTTATGGGACAGGTCTTTGGAAACACCATATATTTT
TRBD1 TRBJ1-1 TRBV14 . CASSGYGQGLTFF TGTGCCAGCAGCGGGTACGGACAGGGATTAACCTTCTTT
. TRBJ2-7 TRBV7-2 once CASTHPGLPYEQYF TGTGCCAGCACCCACCCGGGACTCCCCTACGAGCAGTACTTC
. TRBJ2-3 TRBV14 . CASSQRTGVSTDTQYF TGTGCCAGCAGCCAACGTACAGGAGTTAGCACAGATACGCAGTATTTT
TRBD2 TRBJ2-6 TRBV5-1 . CASSDSGSGANVLTF TGCGCCAGCAGCGATAGCGGGTCTGGGGCCAACGTCCTGACTTTC
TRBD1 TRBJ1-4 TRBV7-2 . CASSSTGGVSEKLFF TGTGCCAGCAGCTCAACAGGGGGCGTAAGTGAAAAACTGTTTTTT
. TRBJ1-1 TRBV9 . CASSPHPGNTEAFF TGTGCCAGCAGCCCACACCCAGGGAACACTGAAGCTTTCTTT
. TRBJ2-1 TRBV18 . CASSPLFGNEQFF TGTGCCAGCTCACCACTGTTCGGGAATGAGCAGTTCTTC
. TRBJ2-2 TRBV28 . CASSPGVALANTGELFF TGTGCCAGCAGTCCCGGGGTAGCGCTAGCGAACACCGGGGAGCTGTTTTTT
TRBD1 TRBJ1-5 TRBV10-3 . CAISTGGLGDQPQHF TGTGCCATTTCGACAGGGGGCCTTGGTGATCAGCCCCAGCATTTT
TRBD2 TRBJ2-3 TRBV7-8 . CASSTGLAGFTDTQYF TGTGCCAGCAGTACCGGACTAGCGGGCTTCACAGATACGCAGTATTTT
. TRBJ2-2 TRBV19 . CASTPFGANTGELFF TGTGCCAGTACCCCGTTTGGGGCCAACACCGGGGAGCTGTTTTTT
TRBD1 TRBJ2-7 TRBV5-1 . CASSETGGYEQYF TGCGCCAGCAGCGAGACAGGGGGCTACGAGCAGTACTTC
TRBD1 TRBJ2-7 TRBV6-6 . CASSRGQAGYEQYF TGTGCCAGCAGTCGTGGACAGGCCGGCTACGAGCAGTACTTC
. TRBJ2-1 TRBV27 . CASSTPRSEQFF TGTGCCAGCAGTACGCCCAGAAGTGAGCAGTTCTTC
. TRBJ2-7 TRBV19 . CASRVYRYEQYF TGTGCCAGTAGAGTCTATCGCTACGAGCAGTACTTC
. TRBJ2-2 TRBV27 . CASSLMFGQYTGELFF TGTGCCAGCAGTTTAATGTTTGGGCAGTACACCGGGGAGCTGTTTTTT
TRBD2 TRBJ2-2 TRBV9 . CASSVVTSGRGRGELFF TGTGCCAGCAGCGTGGTGACTAGCGGGAGGGGAAGAGGGGAGCTGTTTTTT
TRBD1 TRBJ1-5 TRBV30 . CAWARDRGGQPQHF TGTGCCTGGGCAAGGGACAGGGGGGGACAGCCCCAGCATTTT
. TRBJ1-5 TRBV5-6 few CASSSQIAGSGYQPQHF TGTGCCAGCAGCTCCCAAATAGCTGGCAGCGGATATCAGCCCCAGCATTTT
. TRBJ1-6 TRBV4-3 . CASSQTLGGGSPLHF TGCGCCAGCAGCCAAACCCTGGGCGGAGGTTCACCCCTCCACTTT
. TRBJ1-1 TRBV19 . CASSLGPTAEAFF TGTGCCAGTAGCCTAGGGCCGACAGCTGAAGCTTTCTTT